The 3 T cell receptor beta chains below all came from one sample that was sequenced in a study of blood T cell repertoires in COVID-19. The table came from immunoSEQ multiplex PCR; TCRdb's copy has only in-frame clones and leaves some out. The sample has some 78,000 clones, more than 75% seen once. The sample consisted of peripheral blood. The receptors originated from a man aged 50 or older with active or convalescent COVID-19.

The CDR3 region has the DNA TGTGCCAGCAGCTTGTGGGGGGGCCACTACGAGCAGTACGTC. The encoded protein is CASSLWGGHYEQYV. This chain connects TRBV5-4 to TRBJ2-7, with D possibly being TRBD2 (7 bases). Trimming removed 1 base at V and 3 bases at J, with 11 bases between. The germline gives CDR1 SGHNT, CDR2 YYREEE (reference sequence). The CDR3 loop spans 14 amino acids.

This chain joins TRBV7-2 and TRBJ1-2; D possibly corresponds to TRBD1 (5 bases). Looked up from germline, CDR1 is SGHTA and CDR2 is FQGNSA. The CDR3 is made up of 14 amino acids. V lost 2 bases and J 2 bases, leaving 9 bases between the germline ends. The CDR3 sequence: CASSLRRDNYGYTF. As DNA, the CDR3 is TGTGCCAGCAGCTTAAGGAGGGACAACTATGGCTACACCTTC.

The CDR3 protein is CASSPTRGLSSTDTQYF. The CDR3 DNA sequence: TGCGCCAGCAGCCCCACCAGGGGGTTATCTAGCACAGATACGCAGTATTTT. This chain uses TRBV5-1 with TRBJ2-3, with TRBD1 identical over 7 bases. The CDR3 is made up of 17 amino acids. V shed 4 bases, J shed 0 bases, and the junction held 11 bases outside the gene matches. Germline CDR1 SGHRS, CDR2 YFSETQ.